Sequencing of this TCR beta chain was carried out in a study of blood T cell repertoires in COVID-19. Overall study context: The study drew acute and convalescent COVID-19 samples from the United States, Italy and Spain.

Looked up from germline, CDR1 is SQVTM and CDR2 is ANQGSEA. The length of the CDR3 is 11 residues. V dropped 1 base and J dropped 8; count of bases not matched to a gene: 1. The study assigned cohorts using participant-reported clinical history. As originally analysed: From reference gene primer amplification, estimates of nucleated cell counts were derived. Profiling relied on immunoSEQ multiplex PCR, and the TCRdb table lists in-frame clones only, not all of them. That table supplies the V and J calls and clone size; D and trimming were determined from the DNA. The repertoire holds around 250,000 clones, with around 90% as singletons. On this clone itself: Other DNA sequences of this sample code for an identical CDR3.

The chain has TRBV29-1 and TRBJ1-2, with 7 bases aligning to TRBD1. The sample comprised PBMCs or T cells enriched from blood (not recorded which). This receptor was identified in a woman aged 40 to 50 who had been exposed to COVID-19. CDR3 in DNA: TGCAGCGTTGAAGCAGGGGGAGGCTACACCTTC. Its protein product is CSVEAGGGYTF.